What follows is one T cell receptor beta chain and its context. The antigen remains undetermined. This entry comes from a study of cytomegalovirus exposure and HLA in healthy donors. Study context: From donors who were HLA-typed, an early data release held approximately 80 million unique TCRs. Study-wide findings and caveats: CMV antigen specificity was confirmed in vitro for a few CMV-associated chains. It was reported that TCR beta sequences correctly inferred the HLA-A and HLA-B alleles for most subjects.

Looked up from germline, CDR1 is SGHNT and CDR2 is YYREEE (reference sequence). V trimming: 4 bases; J trimming: 2 bases; junction bases outside the gene matches: 17. The CDR3 consists of 19 residues. PCR employed 60 Vbeta and 13 Jbeta primers. Clones were read by immunoSEQ multiplex PCR, and TCRdb kept only the in-frame ones, dropping some. The sample lists 170,000 or so clones, just under 85% seen once, with roughly 5% in the top ten. The genes are TRBV5-4 and TRBJ2-3; 9 nucleotides align to TRBD1. This receptor was identified in a girl between 10 and 17 years old in good health and CMV-seropositive. Source material: PBMCs. CDR3 sequence: CASSHPLQTGTGNTDTQYF. In DNA, the CDR3 is TGTGCCAGCAGCCATCCACTTCAGACCGGGACAGGGAACACAGATACGCAGTATTTT.